The T cell receptor beta chain described here comes from a study of OX40 agonist ivuxolimab in advanced cancers. TCRdb keeps only in-frame clones here, not all; method: immunoSEQ multiplex PCR. Altogether about 64,000 clones are present, roughly four fifths being singletons, with the ten largest covering around 5%. This CDR3 has 14 residues. Germline V gives CDR1 SGHRS, CDR2 YFSETQ. V lost 3 bases and J 0 bases, leaving 9 bases between the germline ends. This chain links TRBV5-1 with TRBJ1-1; unclear D gene. The sequencing here drew on CD4+ or CD8+ T cells sorted from blood, taken in a trial of the OX40 agonist ivuxolimab. The clonotype was recovered from an adult with an advanced solid tumor such as melanoma, head and neck, liver or kidney cancer. The CDR3: CASSSAEMNTEAFF. CDR3 nucleotides: TGCGCCAGCAGCTCGGCAGAGATGAACACTGAAGCTTTCTTT.